Described below is a single T cell receptor (beta chain) sequence and its context. As yet, its antigen is unknown. This entry is derived from a study of response to subunit inactivated influenza vaccine. Whole-study results and caveats: Seasonal influenza vaccination, on each occasion, was suggested by the authors to recruit few new T cells.

In TCRdb, the RT-PCR reads were re-called with MiXCR into one record per CDR3 protein. The table lists a few hundred thousand distinct CDR3 sequences, 12% to 15% of them singletons. The CDR3 length is 15 residues. V was pared by 6 bases and J by 2 bases, with 15 bases between. CDR1 and CDR2 from the germline V gene are SEHNR and FQNEAQ (reference sequence). The clonotype comes from a man aged 45-65 years who received an inactivated influenza vaccine. Here the sequenced sample was PBMCs from blood, taken 12 days after vaccination. This chain connects TRBV7-9 to TRBJ2-3; no clear D gene. The CDR3 DNA follows: TGTGCCAGCAGTTATAGAGGCCAAACCACAGATACGCAGTATTTT. Its protein product is CASSYRGQTTDTQYF. The variable domain in full, with the rest retrieved from reference TRBV7-9 and TRBJ2-3, is DTGVSQNPRHKITKRGQNVTFRCDPISEHNRLYWYRQTLGQGPEFLTYFQNEAQLEKSRLLSDRFSAERPKGSFSTLEIQRTEQGDSAMYLCASSYRGQTTDTQYFGPGTRLTVL.